The entry that follows covers one TCR beta chain sequence. These data come from a study of blood T cell repertoires in COVID-19. Looked up from germline, CDR1 is SGHRS and CDR2 is YFSETQ. CDR3 length: 14 amino acids. The ends were cut back, 4 bases at V and 0 bases at J, with 9 bases in the middle. Only in-frame clones appear in the TCRdb table, and some are missing; sequencing was by immunoSEQ multiplex PCR. The sample has around 300,000 clones; more than 75% are singletons. Material: peripheral blood. The chain couples TRBV5-1 to TRBJ2-3, with D possibly TRBD1 on 6 matching bases. This receptor was identified in a man aged 45-65 years with active or convalescent COVID-19. Written as DNA, the CDR3 is TGCGCCAGCAGCCGACAGGAGAGCACAGATACGCAGTATTTT. Amino acids: CASSRQESTDTQYF.